A single sample gave rise to the 17 T cell receptor beta chains below, sequenced in a study of human CD8 memory T cell subsets. TPEX denoted exhausted-like, CCR7+ PD-1+ TIGIT+ early memory CD8+ T cells. Libraries for TCR beta were constructed using UMI-labeled 5' RACE. From its re-call of the 5' RACE reads, TCRdb lists each CDR3 protein once, without DNA. Its clone listing holds thousands of distinct CDR3 sequences. Sequenced material: CD8+ T cells from PBMCs. These receptor sequences come from a human donor in good health.

The chain is built from TRBV27 and TRBJ2-1; TCRdb reports TRBD1, a call that lacks DNA to check it against. CDR3 size: 16 residues. Germline V gene lookup returns CDR1 MNHEY and CDR2 SMNVEV (reference sequence). The CDR3 sequence: CASSLLLGTGYNEQFF.

The chain couples TRBV6-2 or TRBV6-3 to TRBJ2-1; no DNA is available, so the TRBD2 call from TCRdb remains unchecked. This CDR3 spans 18 amino acids. Germline CDR1 is MNHEY and CDR2 is SVGEGT. The CDR3 loop is CASSTLVLTSGRTYEQFF.

The chain combines TRBV4-3 with TRBJ2-2; TCRdb picks TRBD2, but there is no DNA to check that call. In germline, CDR1 is LGHNA, CDR2 YSLEER. The CDR3 extends over 15 amino acids. The CDR3 spells CASSQVGSGTGELFF.

The genes are TRBV28 and TRBJ2-3; TCRdb reports TRBD2, a call that lacks DNA to check it against. The CDR3 contains 16 residues. Germline CDR1 reads MDHEN; CDR2 reads SYDVKM. The CDR3 region is CASIIPRGRATDTQYF.

The V gene is TRBV9, the J gene TRBJ1-2; there is no DNA to check the TCRdb D call of TRBD1. CDR3 length equals 15 residues. The germline V gene encodes CDR1 SGDLS and CDR2 YYNGEE. CDR3 in amino acids: CASSVAKDSDYGYTF.

V gene TRBV6-1 combines with J gene TRBJ2-1. The CDR3 consists of 13 residues. Looked up from germline, CDR1 is MNHNS and CDR2 is SASEGT. CDR3: CASSLGIYNEQFF.

The CDR3 protein is CASSLSLGSNSPLHF. This rearrangement joins TRBV12-3 or TRBV12-4 to TRBJ1-6. CDR3 length: 15 amino acids.

CDR3 amino acids: CAWSALGQAGYTF. The chain uses TRBV30 and TRBJ1-2; lacking DNA, the TRBD1 call made by TCRdb goes unchecked. CDR3 length equals 13 residues. CDR1 and CDR2 from the germline V gene are GTSNPN and SVGIG (reference sequence).

This rearrangement joins TRBV7-6 to TRBJ1-4. Germline CDR1 is SGHVS and CDR2 is FNYEAQ. The CDR3 length is 15 residues. The chain's CDR3 is CASSLEVGLNEKLFF.

The chain carries TRBV4-2 and TRBJ2-7; TCRdb indicates TRBD2, and absent DNA this call remains unverified. The CDR3 is 15 amino acids. Germline lookup yields CDR1 LGHNA and CDR2 YNFKEQ. The CDR3 region is CASSQEASGSYEQYF.

V and J are TRBV12-3 or TRBV12-4 and TRBJ2-5. The CDR3 has 13 amino acids. The CDR3: CASSFGLAETQYF.

The chain is built from TRBV5-6 and TRBJ2-1; TCRdb indicates TRBD2, and absent DNA this call remains unverified. The CDR3 is 16 residues long. Germline V lookup: CDR1 SGHDT, CDR2 YYEEEE. The chain's CDR3 is CASSGEPLAGYNEQFF.

The chain recombines TRBV10-3 with TRBJ2-3. Germline assignment: CDR1 ENHRY and CDR2 SYGVKD. This CDR3 comprises 13 residues. CDR3 sequence reads: CAISETNTDTQYF.

CDR3 loop: CASSIASTDTQYF. The chain recombines TRBV19 with TRBJ2-3. CDR3 length equals 13 residues. Germline CDR1 and CDR2: LNHDA and SQIVND (reference sequence).

The chain carries TRBV11-2 and TRBJ2-1; the TRBD2 assignment by TCRdb is unverifiable without DNA. Germline CDR1 reads SGHAT; CDR2 reads FQNNGV. The CDR3 contains 17 residues. CDR3 loop: CASSLTRTSGRRGKQFF. Variable domain in full (rest from reference TRBV11-2 and TRBJ2-1): EAGVAQSPRYKIIEKRQSVAFWCNPISGHATLYWYQQILGQGPKLLIQFQNNGVVDDSQLPKDRFSAERLKGVDSTLKIQPAKLEDSAVYLCASSLTRTSGRRGKQFFGPGTRLTVL.

Judged by frequency, this clonotype is medium-sized. V usage is TRBV7-6 and J usage is TRBJ1-1. Germline loops: CDR1 SGHVS, CDR2 FNYEAQ. The CDR3 totals 13 residues. The CDR3 is CASRRTEYTEAFF.

The rearrangement links TRBV24-1 to TRBJ1-1; TCRdb selects TRBD1, and the lack of DNA leaves this call unchecked. Germline CDR1 reads KGHDR; CDR2 reads SFDVKD. There are 14 residues in the CDR3. The CDR3 loop is CATRGGGMGTEAFF.